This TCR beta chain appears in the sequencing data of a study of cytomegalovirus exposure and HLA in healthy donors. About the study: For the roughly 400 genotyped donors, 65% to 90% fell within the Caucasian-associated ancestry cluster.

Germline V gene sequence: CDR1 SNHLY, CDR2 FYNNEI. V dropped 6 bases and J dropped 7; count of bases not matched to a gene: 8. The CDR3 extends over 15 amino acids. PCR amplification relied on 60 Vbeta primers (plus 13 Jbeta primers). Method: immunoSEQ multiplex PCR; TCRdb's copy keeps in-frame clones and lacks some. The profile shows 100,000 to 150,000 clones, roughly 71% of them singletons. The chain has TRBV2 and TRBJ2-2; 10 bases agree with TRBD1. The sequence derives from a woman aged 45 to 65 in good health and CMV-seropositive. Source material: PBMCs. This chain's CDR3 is CASSADRGYGGELFF. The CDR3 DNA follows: TGTGCCAGCAGCGCGGACAGGGGGTATGGCGGGGAGCTGTTTTTT.